The rows below give T cell receptor beta chains drawn from one sample of a study of response to subunit inactivated influenza vaccine. MiXCR, applied by TCRdb to the RT-PCR reads, yields one record per CDR3 protein. Of 530,000 or so distinct CDR3 sequences detected, 25% appear once; the ten largest clones hold less than 2.5%. The specimen comprised CD4+ T cells sorted from PBMCs, sampled around 5 days after vaccination. All receptors derive from a middle-aged man who received an inactivated influenza vaccine. CDR3s include the opening cysteine and the closing phenylalanine or tryptophan. A D gene is named only where the DNA matches it firmly. Where a row states a size, it is once, few, many or the class of an expanded clone; other rows omit it.

j_call v_call d_call clone_size cdr3_nt cdr3_aa
TRBJ2-3 TRBV5-5 . . TGTGCCAGCAGCTTGGCACAGGAAGGCACAGATACGCAGTATTTT CASSLAQEGTDTQYF
TRBJ1-2 TRBV4-1 . few TGCGCCAGCAGCCAAGGGAGGGGTCTACAGACCTTCAACTATGGCTACACCTTC CASSQGRGLQTFNYGYTF
TRBJ2-2 TRBV5-1 . . TGCGCCAGCAGCTTCGACAGGCAGACCGGGGAGCTGTTTTTT CASSFDRQTGELFF
TRBJ1-5 TRBV5-6 . . TGTGCCAGCAGCATGCAGGGGAGGAAGGCTCAGCCCCAGCATTTT CASSMQGRKAQPQHF
TRBJ1-6 TRBV10-3 TRBD1 . TGTGCCATCAGTATGGACCAGGGACAGTTGTCCCCCCTCCACTTT CAISMDQGQLSPLHF
TRBJ1-6 TRBV4-3 . . TGCGCCAGCAGCCAAGAGAAGGATTCACCCCTCCACTTT CASSQEKDSPLHF
TRBJ2-7 TRBV28 TRBD1 . TGTGCCGGCAGGTGGGGGACAGTCGGCGAGCAGTACTTC CAGRWGTVGEQYF
TRBJ2-1 TRBV29-1 TRBD2 few TGCAGCGTTGAACTAGCGGGGTTCTACAATGAGCAGTTCTTC CSVELAGFYNEQFF
TRBJ2-5 TRBV20-1 . few TGCAGTGCGCTTCCGGGGGGCGGTGAGACCCAGTACTTC CSALPGGGETQYF
TRBJ1-1 TRBV5-1 . few TGCGCCAGCAGCTTGGCCGTGAACCGCCTTCGGGAAGCTTTCTTT CASSLAVNRLREAFF
TRBJ2-5 TRBV20-1 . few TGCAGTGCGGAACAGGGTGGGAGGACCCAGTACTTC CSAEQGGRTQYF
TRBJ2-7 TRBV4-2 . . TGTGCCAGCAGCCAAGATCTGGACAGACGCTACGAGCAGTACTTC CASSQDLDRRYEQYF
TRBJ2-4 TRBV15 TRBD1 few TGTGCCACCAGCAGAGATCGGGACGCAGGGGGAAACATTCAGTACTTC CATSRDRDAGGNIQYF
TRBJ1-6 TRBV20-1 TRBD1 few TGCAGTGCTTCGGACAGGGGCTCCTATAATTCACCCCTCCACTTT CSASDRGSYNSPLHF
TRBJ1-1 TRBV6-1 . . TGTGCCAGCAGTGTGAGGGGGATCGCTGAAGCTTTCTTT CASSVRGIAEAFF
TRBJ2-3 TRBV9 TRBD2 few TGTGCCAGCAGCGGACCCTGGACTAGCGGGAGGATCAGGGATACGCAGTATTTT CASSGPWTSGRIRDTQYF
TRBJ1-5 TRBV4-2 . . TGTGCCAGCAGCGGGGAGCTGGGAGGTGGTCAGCCCCAGCATTTT CASSGELGGGQPQHF